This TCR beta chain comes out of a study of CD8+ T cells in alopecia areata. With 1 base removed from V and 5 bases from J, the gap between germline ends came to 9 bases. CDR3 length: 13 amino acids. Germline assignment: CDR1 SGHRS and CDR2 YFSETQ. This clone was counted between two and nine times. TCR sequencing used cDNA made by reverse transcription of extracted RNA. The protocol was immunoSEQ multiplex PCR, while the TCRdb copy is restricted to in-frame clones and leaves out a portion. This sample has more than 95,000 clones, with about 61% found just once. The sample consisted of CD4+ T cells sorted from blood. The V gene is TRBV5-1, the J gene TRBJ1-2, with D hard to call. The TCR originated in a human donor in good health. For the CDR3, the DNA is TGCGCCAGCAGCTTGAGGCCCCTTTATGGCTACACCTTC. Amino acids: CASSLRPLYGYTF.